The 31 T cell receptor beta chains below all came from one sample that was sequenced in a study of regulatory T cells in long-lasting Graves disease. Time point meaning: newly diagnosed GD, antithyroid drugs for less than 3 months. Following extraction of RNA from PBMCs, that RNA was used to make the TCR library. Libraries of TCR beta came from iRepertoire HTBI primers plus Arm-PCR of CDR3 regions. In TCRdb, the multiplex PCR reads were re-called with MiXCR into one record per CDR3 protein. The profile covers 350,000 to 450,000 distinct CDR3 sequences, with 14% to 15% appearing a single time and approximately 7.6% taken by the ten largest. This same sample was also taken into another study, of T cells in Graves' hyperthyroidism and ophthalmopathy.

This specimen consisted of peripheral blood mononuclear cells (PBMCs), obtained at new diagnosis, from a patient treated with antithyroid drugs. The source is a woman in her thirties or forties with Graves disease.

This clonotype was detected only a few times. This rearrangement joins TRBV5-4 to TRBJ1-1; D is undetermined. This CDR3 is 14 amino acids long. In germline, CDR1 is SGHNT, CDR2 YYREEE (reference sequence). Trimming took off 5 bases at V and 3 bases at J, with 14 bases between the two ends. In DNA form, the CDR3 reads TGTGCCAGCAGGGCCTGGGTGGGCGACACTGAAGCTTTCTTT. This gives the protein CASRAWVGDTEAFF.

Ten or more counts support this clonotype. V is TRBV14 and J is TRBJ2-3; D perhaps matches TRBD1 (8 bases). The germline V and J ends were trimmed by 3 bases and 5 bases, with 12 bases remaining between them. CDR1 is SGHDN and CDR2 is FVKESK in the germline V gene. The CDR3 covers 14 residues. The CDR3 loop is CASSQTGEGDTQYF. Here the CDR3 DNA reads TGTGCCAGCAGCCAGACAGGGGAGGGAGATACGCAGTATTTT.

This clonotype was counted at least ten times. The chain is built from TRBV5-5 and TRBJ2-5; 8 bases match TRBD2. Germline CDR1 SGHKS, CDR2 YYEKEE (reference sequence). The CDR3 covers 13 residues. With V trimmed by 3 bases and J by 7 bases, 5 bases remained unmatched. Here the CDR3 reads CASSSGREWTQYF. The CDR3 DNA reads TGTGCCAGCAGCTCCGGGAGGGAGTGGACCCAGTACTTC.

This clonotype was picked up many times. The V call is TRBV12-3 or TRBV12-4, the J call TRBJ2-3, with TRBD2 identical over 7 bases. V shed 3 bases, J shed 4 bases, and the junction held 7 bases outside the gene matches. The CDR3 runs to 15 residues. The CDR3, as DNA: TGTGCCAGCAGTTTCGCCCGACTAGCTCCAGATACGCAGTATTTT. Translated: CASSFARLAPDTQYF.

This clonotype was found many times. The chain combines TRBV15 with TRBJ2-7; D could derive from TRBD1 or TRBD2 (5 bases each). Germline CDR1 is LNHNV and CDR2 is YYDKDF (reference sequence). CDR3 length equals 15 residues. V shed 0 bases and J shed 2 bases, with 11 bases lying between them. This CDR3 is CATSRDPGATYEQYF. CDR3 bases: TGTGCCACCAGCAGAGATCCCGGGGCGACCTACGAGCAGTACTTC.

The CDR3, as DNA: TGTGCCAGCAGTTTAGGGGGCACTGGGTTCACCGGGGAGCTGTTTTTT. Amino acid sequence: CASSLGGTGFTGELFF. This chain joins TRBV28 and TRBJ2-2; the D gene is possibly TRBD1 (6 bases). Per germline, CDR1 MDHEN and CDR2 SYDVKM. Between the trimmed V and J ends, which lost 2 bases and 4 bases, there was a span of 14 bases. There are 16 residues in the CDR3.

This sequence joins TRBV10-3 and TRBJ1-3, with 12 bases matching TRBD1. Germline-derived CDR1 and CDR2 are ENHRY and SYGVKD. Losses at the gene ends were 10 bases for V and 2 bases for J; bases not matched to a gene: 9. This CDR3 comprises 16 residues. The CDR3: CASRDRGHYTGNTIYF. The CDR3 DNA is TGTGCCAGCCGGGACAGGGGGCACTACACTGGAAACACCATATATTTT.

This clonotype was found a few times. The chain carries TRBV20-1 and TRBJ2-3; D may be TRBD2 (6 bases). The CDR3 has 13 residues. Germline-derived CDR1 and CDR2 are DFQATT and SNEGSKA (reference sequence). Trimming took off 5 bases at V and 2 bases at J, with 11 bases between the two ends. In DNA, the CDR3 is TGCAGTGCTTCGGGACTTACCACAGATACGCAGTATTTT. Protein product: CSASGLTTDTQYF.

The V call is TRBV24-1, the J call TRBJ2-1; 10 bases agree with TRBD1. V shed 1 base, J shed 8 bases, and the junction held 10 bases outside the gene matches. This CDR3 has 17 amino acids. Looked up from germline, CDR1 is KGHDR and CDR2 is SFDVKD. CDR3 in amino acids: CATSDFTGTGAHDEQFF. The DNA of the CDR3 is TGTGCCACCAGTGATTTTACCGGGACAGGGGCGCACGATGAGCAGTTCTTC.

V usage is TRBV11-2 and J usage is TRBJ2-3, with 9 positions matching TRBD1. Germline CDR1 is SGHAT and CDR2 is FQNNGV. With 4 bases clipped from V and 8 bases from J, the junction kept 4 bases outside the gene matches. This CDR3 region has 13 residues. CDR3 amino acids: CASSSPGQGTQYF. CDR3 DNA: TGTGCCAGCAGCTCACCGGGACAGGGTACGCAGTATTTT.

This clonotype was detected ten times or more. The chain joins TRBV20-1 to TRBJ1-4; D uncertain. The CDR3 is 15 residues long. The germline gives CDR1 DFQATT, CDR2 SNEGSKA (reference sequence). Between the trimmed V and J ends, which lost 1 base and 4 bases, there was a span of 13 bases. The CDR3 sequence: CSARAAADFNEKLFF. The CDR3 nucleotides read TGCAGTGCTAGAGCGGCGGCAGATTTTAATGAAAAACTGTTTTTT.

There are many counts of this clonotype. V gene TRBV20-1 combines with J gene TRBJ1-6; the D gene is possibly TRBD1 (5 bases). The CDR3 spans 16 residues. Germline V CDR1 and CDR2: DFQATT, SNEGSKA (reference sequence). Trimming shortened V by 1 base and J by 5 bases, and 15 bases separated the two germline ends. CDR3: CSARVSRLGDNSPLHF. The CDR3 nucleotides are TGCAGTGCTAGAGTTTCGAGGTTGGGGGATAATTCACCCCTCCACTTT.

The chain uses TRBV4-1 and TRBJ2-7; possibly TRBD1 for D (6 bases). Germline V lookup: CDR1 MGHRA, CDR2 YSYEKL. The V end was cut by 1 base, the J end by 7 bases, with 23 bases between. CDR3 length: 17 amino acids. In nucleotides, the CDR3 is TGCGCCAGCAGCCAAGTTGATTTAGGACTTCCAAGGGGGGAGCAGTACTTC. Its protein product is CASSQVDLGLPRGEQYF.

CDR3 nucleotides: TGTGCCAGCAGCTTACAGGGTCCAGAGACCCAGTACTTC. Its protein product is CASSLQGPETQYF. The rearrangement links TRBV7-9 to TRBJ2-5; perhaps TRBD1 as D (5 bases). The CDR3 covers 13 residues. CDR1 and CDR2 (germline): SEHNR, FQNEAQ (reference sequence). The V gene lost 2 bases and the J gene lost 4 bases, with 8 bases spanning the gap.

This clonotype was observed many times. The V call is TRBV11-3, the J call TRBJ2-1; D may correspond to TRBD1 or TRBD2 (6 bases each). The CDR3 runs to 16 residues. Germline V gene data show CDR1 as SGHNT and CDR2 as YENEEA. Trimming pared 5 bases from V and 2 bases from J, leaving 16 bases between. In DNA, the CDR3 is TGTGCCAGCAGCCCCTGGGGGGCAGGGACCTACAATGAGCAGTTCTTC. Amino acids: CASSPWGAGTYNEQFF.

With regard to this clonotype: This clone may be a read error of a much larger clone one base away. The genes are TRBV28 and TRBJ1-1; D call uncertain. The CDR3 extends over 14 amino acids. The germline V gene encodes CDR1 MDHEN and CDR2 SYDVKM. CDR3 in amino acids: CASSSLLMNTGAFF. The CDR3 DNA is TGTGCCAGCAGTTCTCTGCTTATGAACACTGGAGCTTTCTTT.

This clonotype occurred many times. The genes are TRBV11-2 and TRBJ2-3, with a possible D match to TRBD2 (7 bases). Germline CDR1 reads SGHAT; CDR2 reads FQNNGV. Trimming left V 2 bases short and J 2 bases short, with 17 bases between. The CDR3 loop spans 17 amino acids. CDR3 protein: CASSLFSAGANTDTQYF. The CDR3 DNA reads TGTGCCAGCAGCTTATTTTCTGCGGGGGCCAACACAGATACGCAGTATTTT.

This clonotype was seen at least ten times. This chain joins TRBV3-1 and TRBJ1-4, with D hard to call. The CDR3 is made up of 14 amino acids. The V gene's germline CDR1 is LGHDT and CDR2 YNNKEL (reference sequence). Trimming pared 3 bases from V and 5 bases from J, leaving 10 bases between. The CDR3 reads CASSQGRQNEKLFF. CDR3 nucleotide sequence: TGTGCCAGCAGCCAGGGCAGACAAAATGAAAAACTGTTTTTT.

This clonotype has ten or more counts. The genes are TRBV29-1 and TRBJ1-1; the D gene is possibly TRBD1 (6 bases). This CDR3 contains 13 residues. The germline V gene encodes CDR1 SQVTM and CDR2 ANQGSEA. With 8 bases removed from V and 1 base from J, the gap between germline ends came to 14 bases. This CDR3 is CSIYRVGNTEAFF. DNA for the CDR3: TGCAGCATCTACAGGGTGGGGAACACTGAAGCTTTCTTT.

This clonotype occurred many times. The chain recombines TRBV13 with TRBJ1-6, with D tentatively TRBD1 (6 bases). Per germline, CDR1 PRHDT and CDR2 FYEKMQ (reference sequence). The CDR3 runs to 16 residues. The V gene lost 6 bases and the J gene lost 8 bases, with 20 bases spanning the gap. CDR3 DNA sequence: TGTGCCAGCAGTTTACCTTATAACAGGGTGCATTCACCCCTCCACTTT. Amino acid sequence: CASSLPYNRVHSPLHF. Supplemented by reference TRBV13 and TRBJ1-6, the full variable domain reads AAGVIQSPRHLIKEKRETATLKCYPIPRHDTVYWYQQGPGQDPQFLISFYEKMQSDKGSIPDRFSAQQFSDYHSELNMSSLELGDSALYFCASSLPYNRVHSPLHFGNGTRLTVT.

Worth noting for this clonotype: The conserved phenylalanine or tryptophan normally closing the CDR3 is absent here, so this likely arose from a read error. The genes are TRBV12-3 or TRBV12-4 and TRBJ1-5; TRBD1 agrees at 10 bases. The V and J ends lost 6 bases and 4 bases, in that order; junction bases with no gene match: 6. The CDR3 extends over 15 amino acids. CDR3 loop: CASSSPGQGNQPQHS. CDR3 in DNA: TGTGCCAGCAGCAGCCCGGGACAGGGGAATCAGCCCCAGCATTCT.

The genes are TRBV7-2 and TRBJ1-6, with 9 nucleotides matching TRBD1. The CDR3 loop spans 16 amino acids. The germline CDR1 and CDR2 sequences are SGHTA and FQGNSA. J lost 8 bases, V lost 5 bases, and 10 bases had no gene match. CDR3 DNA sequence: TGTGCCAGCAGCATCGAACAGACAGGGGGGTATTCACCCCTCCACTTT. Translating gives CASSIEQTGGYSPLHF.

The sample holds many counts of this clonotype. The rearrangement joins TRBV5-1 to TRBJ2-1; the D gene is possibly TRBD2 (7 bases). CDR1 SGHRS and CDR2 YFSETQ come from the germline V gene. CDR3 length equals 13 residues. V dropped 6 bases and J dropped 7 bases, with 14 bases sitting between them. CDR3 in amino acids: CASIGGAGNEQFF. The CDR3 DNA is TGCGCCAGCATAGGGGGGGCCGGGAATGAGCAGTTCTTC. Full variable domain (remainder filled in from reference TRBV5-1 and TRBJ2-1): KAGVTQTPRYLIKTRGQQVTLSCSPISGHRSVSWYQQTPGQGLQFLFEYFSETQRNKGNFPGRFSGRQFSNSRSEMNVSTLELGDSALYLCASIGGAGNEQFFGPGTRLTVL.

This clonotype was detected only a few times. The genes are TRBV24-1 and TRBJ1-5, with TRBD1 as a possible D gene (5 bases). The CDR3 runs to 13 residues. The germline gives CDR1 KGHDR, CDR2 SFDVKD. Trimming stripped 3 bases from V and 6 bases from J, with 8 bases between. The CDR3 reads CATSDGGSQPQHF. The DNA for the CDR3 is TGTGCCACCAGTGATGGGGGGTCTCAGCCCCAGCATTTT.

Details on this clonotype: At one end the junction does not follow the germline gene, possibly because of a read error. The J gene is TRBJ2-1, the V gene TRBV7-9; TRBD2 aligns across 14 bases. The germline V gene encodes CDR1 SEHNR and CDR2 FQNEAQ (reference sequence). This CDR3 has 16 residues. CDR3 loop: CASSWGLAGATDTQCF. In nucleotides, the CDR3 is TGTGCCAGCAGCTGGGGACTAGCGGGAGCGACAGATACGCAGTGTTTT.

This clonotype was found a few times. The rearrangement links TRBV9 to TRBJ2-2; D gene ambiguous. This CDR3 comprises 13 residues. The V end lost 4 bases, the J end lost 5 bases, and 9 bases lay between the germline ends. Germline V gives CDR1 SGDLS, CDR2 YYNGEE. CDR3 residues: CASSRGVTGELFF. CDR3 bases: TGTGCCAGCAGCCGAGGAGTGACCGGGGAGCTGTTTTTT. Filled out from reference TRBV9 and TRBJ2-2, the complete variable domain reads DSGVTQTPKHLITATGQRVTLRCSPRSGDLSVYWYQQSLDQGLQFLIQYYNGEERAKGNILERFSAQQFPDLHSELNLSSLELGDSALYFCASSRGVTGELFFGEGSRLTVL.

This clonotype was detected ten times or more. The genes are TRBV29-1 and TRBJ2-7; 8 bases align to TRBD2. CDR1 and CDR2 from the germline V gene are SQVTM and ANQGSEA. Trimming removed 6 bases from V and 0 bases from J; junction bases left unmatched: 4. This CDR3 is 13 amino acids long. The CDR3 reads CSVRTSSSYEQYF. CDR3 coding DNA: TGCAGCGTCCGGACTAGCAGCTCCTACGAGCAGTACTTC.

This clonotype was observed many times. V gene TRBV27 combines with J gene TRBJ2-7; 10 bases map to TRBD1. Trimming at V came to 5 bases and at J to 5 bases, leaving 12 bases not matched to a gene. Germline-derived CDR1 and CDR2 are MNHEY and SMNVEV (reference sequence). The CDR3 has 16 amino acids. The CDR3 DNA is TGTGCCAGCAGTCCCTCTCCCGGGACAGGGGTCCACGAGCAGTACTTC. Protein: CASSPSPGTGVHEQYF.

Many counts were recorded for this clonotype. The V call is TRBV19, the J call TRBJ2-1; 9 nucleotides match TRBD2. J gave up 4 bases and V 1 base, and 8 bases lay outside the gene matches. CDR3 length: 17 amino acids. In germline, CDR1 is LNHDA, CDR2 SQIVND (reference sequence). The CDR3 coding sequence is TGTGCCAGTAGTATAGGGCCCGGACTAGCGCGGTACAATGAGCAGTTCTTC. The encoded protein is CASSIGPGLARYNEQFF.

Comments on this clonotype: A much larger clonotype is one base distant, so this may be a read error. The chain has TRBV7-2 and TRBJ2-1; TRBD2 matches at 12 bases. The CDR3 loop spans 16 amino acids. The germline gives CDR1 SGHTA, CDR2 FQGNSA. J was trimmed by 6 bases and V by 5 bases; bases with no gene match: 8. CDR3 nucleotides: TGTGCCAGCAGCCAAGGGGCTAGCGGGAGGGCCAATGAGCAGTTCTTC. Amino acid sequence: CASSQGASGRANEQFF.

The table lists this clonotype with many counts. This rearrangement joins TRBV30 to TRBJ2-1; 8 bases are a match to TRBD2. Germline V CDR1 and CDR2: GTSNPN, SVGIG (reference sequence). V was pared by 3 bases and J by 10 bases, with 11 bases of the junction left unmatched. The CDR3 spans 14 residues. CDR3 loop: CAWRGYRGGGEQFF. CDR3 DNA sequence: TGTGCCTGGAGGGGATACCGGGGGGGCGGAGAGCAGTTCTTC.